Presented here are 24 T cell receptor beta chains from one specimen sequenced in a study of post-analysis software for immune sequencing data. Antigens of these TCRs are unknown. Study results and limitations: Patients had higher frequencies than controls of five TRBV segments, including TRBV5-6, TRBV5-1 and TRBV20-1.

Unique molecular identifiers had been added to the TCR beta cDNA libraries. MiXCR, run by TCRdb on the PCR reads, gives a single entry per CDR3 protein. The profile shows around 200,000 distinct CDR3 sequences, approximately 30% of them singletons. The sequencing input was blood. The source of these receptors is a girl aged 2-17 years with multiple sclerosis.

The table lists this clonotype with a few counts. This rearrangement joins TRBV27 to TRBJ2-1; 8 positions match TRBD2. The J segment lost 9 bases and the V segment lost 5 bases, leaving 9 bases of the junction unmatched. The CDR3 consists of 14 residues. The germline gives CDR1 MNHEY, CDR2 SMNVEV (reference sequence). CDR3 DNA: TGTGCCAGCAGTCCTCTCGAAGCGGGAGTTGAGCAGTTCTTC. Amino acids: CASSPLEAGVEQFF.

This clonotype was recorded many times. Germline and junction disagree at one end, which may indicate a read error. CDR3 DNA sequence: TGTGCTAGCAGCTTGGAGGGGCGCTCCTACGAGCAGTACTTC. Amino acid sequence: CASSLEGRSYEQYF. This chain connects TRBV7-7 to TRBJ2-7; tentative D call: TRBD2 (6 bases). This CDR3 contains 14 residues. In germline, CDR1 is SSHAT, CDR2 FNYEAQ (reference sequence). Drawing the rest from reference TRBV7-7 and TRBJ2-7, the complete variable domain is GAGVSQSPRYKVTKRGQDVTLRCDPISSHATLYWYQQALGQGPEFLTYFNYEAQPDKSGLPSDRFSAERPEGSISTLTIQRTEQRDSAMYRCASSLEGRSYEQYFGPGTRLTVT.

This clonotype was recorded at least ten times. The chain joins TRBV20-1 to TRBJ2-5, with 7 bases aligning to TRBD1. V dropped 1 base and J dropped 7; count of bases not matched to a gene: 6. Germline values: CDR1 DFQATT, CDR2 SNEGSKA (reference sequence). There are 13 residues in the CDR3. CDR3 bases: TGCAGTGCTAGAGTAGAGGGGGCGAGGACCCAGTACTTC. This codes for CSARVEGARTQYF.

This clonotype was observed a few times. The chain uses TRBV5-4 and TRBJ2-7; weak D call: TRBD2 (6 bases). Trimming pared 4 bases from V and 3 bases from J, leaving 14 bases between. The length of the CDR3 is 14 residues. Germline V CDR1 and CDR2: SGHNT, YYREEE (reference sequence). CDR3 residues: CASSPAGGVYEQYF. The CDR3 DNA follows: TGTGCCAGCAGCCCCGCCGGGGGAGTCTACGAGCAGTACTTC.

The CDR3 DNA sequence: TGTGCCAGCAGCCAGGAGGGACTAGCGAAGCGGGAGACCCAGTACTTC. Amino acid sequence: CASSQEGLAKRETQYF. The chain is built from TRBV4-2 and TRBJ2-5, with TRBD2 matching 10 bases. The CDR3 spans 16 residues. CDR1 LGHNA and CDR2 YNFKEQ come from the germline V gene. V trimming: 3 bases; J trimming: 5 bases; junction bases outside the gene matches: 9.

J is TRBJ1-4 and V is TRBV15; D not certain. The CDR3 has 13 residues. The germline gives CDR1 LNHNV, CDR2 YYDKDF (reference sequence). Trimming took 1 base from V and 8 from J, leaving 8 bases between them. Written as DNA, the CDR3 is TGTGCCACCAGCAGAGCGACGGGGGAAAAACTGTTTTTT. This encodes CATSRATGEKLFF.

This clonotype was observed many times. The chain combines TRBV20-1 with TRBJ2-1; no clear D gene. Germline CDR1 DFQATT, CDR2 SNEGSKA (reference sequence). The CDR3 is 14 amino acids. The V gene lost 7 bases and the J gene lost 0 bases, with 13 bases spanning the gap. Here the CDR3 reads CSGLRLDSYNEQFF. CDR3 DNA: TGCAGTGGGTTAAGACTCGACTCCTACAATGAGCAGTTCTTC.

This clonotype was found many times. This sequence joins TRBV5-1 and TRBJ2-6; D remains ambiguous. The ends were cut back, 0 bases at V and 0 bases at J, with 7 bases in the middle. Germline V lookup: CDR1 SGHRS, CDR2 YFSETQ. This CDR3 is built from 16 residues. CDR3 region: CASSLGESSGANVLTF. DNA of the CDR3: TGCGCCAGCAGCTTGGGTGAGAGCTCTGGGGCCAACGTCCTGACTTTC.

The count of this clonotype is one. Sequence at one end of the junction differs from germline and may be a read error. The genes are TRBV5-6 and TRBJ2-1; no reliable D call. The V gene's germline CDR1 is SGHDT and CDR2 YYEEEE. The CDR3 loop spans 14 amino acids. CDR3 in amino acids: CASSDSPGYNERFF. In nucleotides, the CDR3 is TGTGCCAGCAGCGACTCGCCGGGTTACAATGAGCGGTTCTTC.

There are many counts of this clonotype. The rearrangement links TRBV5-1 to TRBJ2-7; 7 bases align to TRBD1. The CDR3 loop spans 14 amino acids. CDR1 SGHRS and CDR2 YFSETQ come from the germline V gene. The V and J ends lost 4 bases and 0 bases, in that order; junction bases with no gene match: 4. The CDR3 DNA sequence: TGCGCCAGCAGCAGGCAGGGGGACTCCTACGAGCAGTACTTC. Translation: CASSRQGDSYEQYF. The whole variable domain, filled in from reference TRBV5-1 and TRBJ2-7, reads KAGVTQTPRYLIKTRGQQVTLSCSPISGHRSVSWYQQTPGQGLQFLFEYFSETQRNKGNFPGRFSGRQFSNSRSEMNVSTLELGDSALYLCASSRQGDSYEQYFGPGTRLTVT.

The V and J genes are TRBV7-9 and TRBJ1-6, with D tentatively TRBD1 (5 bases). V gave up 5 bases and J gave up 14 bases, with 13 bases separating them. This CDR3 spans 12 amino acids. Germline CDR1 reads SEHNR; CDR2 reads FQNEAQ (reference sequence). CDR3 coding DNA: TGTGCCAGCAGCCCCGGGACGGGGGCCCTCCACTTT. Amino acid sequence: CASSPGTGALHF.

This chain uses TRBV2 with TRBJ2-3; TRBD1 might be the D (5 bases). V shed 7 bases and J shed 2 bases, with 10 bases lying between them. The length of the CDR3 is 13 residues. From germline, CDR1 is SNHLY and CDR2 FYNNEI. The CDR3 loop is CASKGQYTDTQYF. The CDR3 DNA reads TGTGCCAGCAAGGGGCAGTACACAGATACGCAGTATTTT.

This clonotype showed up just a few times. Being one base from a much bigger clone, this may be a read error. The chain has TRBV29-1 and TRBJ1-2; D unclear. The germline V gene encodes CDR1 SQVTM and CDR2 ANQGSEA. Trimming shortened V by 6 bases and J by 0 bases, and 11 bases separated the two germline ends. The CDR3 spans 13 residues. The CDR3 nucleotides are TGCAGCGTGGGTGACGGAGCTAACTATGGCTACACCTTC. This gives the protein CSVGDGANYGYTF.

Note on this clonotype: The junction departs from the called germline gene at one end, perhaps through a read error. This sequence joins TRBV5-1 and TRBJ2-3, with D unresolved. The CDR3 is 15 amino acids. Looked up from germline, CDR1 is SGHRS and CDR2 is YFSETQ. As DNA, the CDR3 is TGCGCCAGCAGCTTGGGATATGGAAGCACAAATACGCAGTATTTT. Protein: CASSLGYGSTNTQYF.

This clonotype has a count of ten or more. The genes are TRBV29-1 and TRBJ2-1; 10 bases are a match to TRBD2. CDR3 length: 14 amino acids. CDR1 is SQVTM and CDR2 is ANQGSEA in the germline V gene. V lost 7 bases and J lost 4; bases outside the gene matches: 7. The CDR3 loop reads CSAPGLAEYNEQFF. The DNA of the CDR3 is TGCAGCGCCCCTGGACTAGCGGAGTACAATGAGCAGTTCTTC.

This clonotype was picked up a small number of times. The CDR3 sequence: CASSLFIELTEAFF. CDR3 nucleotide sequence: TGTGCCAGCAGCTTATTCATCGAATTGACTGAAGCTTTCTTT. The chain has TRBV7-9 and TRBJ1-1; D gene uncertain. The V gene lost 2 bases and the J gene lost 5 bases, with 12 bases spanning the gap. Germline assignment: CDR1 SEHNR and CDR2 FQNEAQ (reference sequence). The CDR3 runs to 14 residues.

As to this clonotype: Relative to the germline gene, one junction end is altered; a read error may explain this. V and J are TRBV5-1 and TRBJ2-1, with 10 bases lining up with TRBD2. The CDR3 has 15 residues. Germline V CDR1 and CDR2: SGHRS, YFSETQ. Here the CDR3 DNA reads TGCGCCAGCAGCTTACTAGCGGGACCGTACAATGGGCAGTTCTTC. It specifies CASSLLAGPYNGQFF.

In its sample, this clonotype was seen a few times. This chain connects TRBV12-3 or TRBV12-4 to TRBJ1-4; D remains ambiguous. Trimming cost V 2 bases and J 1 base, with 2 bases left between them. CDR3 length: 13 amino acids. In DNA, the CDR3 is TGTGCCAGCAGTTTAAGAACTAATGAAAAACTGTTTTTT. Translation: CASSLRTNEKLFF.

This clonotype was seen ten or more times. J is TRBJ2-7 and V is TRBV5-1; 8 bases are shared with TRBD1. The CDR3 is 14 amino acids. Germline V gene data show CDR1 as SGHRS and CDR2 as YFSETQ. V lost 2 bases, J lost 3 bases, and 4 bases stayed unmatched. The CDR3 protein is CASSLNGQGYEQYF. CDR3 coding DNA: TGCGCCAGCAGCTTAAATGGACAGGGCTACGAGCAGTACTTC. The full variable domain, in which reference TRBV5-1 and TRBJ2-7 provide the parts outside the CDR3, is KAGVTQTPRYLIKTRGQQVTLSCSPISGHRSVSWYQQTPGQGLQFLFEYFSETQRNKGNFPGRFSGRQFSNSRSEMNVSTLELGDSALYLCASSLNGQGYEQYFGPGTRLTVT.

The chain joins TRBV7-9 to TRBJ2-3; perhaps TRBD2 as D (6 bases). With 2 bases removed from V and 5 bases from J, the gap between germline ends came to 14 bases. Germline values: CDR1 SEHNR, CDR2 FQNEAQ (reference sequence). This CDR3 is 15 amino acids long. CDR3 nucleotides: TGTGCCAGCAGCTTAACCGGGAGTCATTTAGATACGCAGTATTTT. Protein sequence: CASSLTGSHLDTQYF.

The chain combines TRBV14 with TRBJ2-1; a weak D match, TRBD2 (6 bases). The length of the CDR3 is 17 residues. V lost 2 bases, J lost 3 bases, and 17 bases lay in between. CDR1 SGHDN and CDR2 FVKESK come from the germline V gene. DNA for the CDR3: TGTGCCAGCAGCCAATATTACGGGAGAATTGGCTACAATGAGCAGTTCTTC. Protein: CASSQYYGRIGYNEQFF.

This clonotype was observed a handful of times. The CDR3 nucleotides read TGCAGTGCTAGAGACCAGGATAATGAGCAGTTCTTC. Residues: CSARDQDNEQFF. The chain recombines TRBV20-1 with TRBJ2-1, with D uncertain. The CDR3 loop spans 12 amino acids. From germline, CDR1 is DFQATT and CDR2 SNEGSKA (reference sequence). Trimming shortened V by 0 bases and J by 7 bases, and 7 bases separated the two germline ends.

The J gene is TRBJ2-7, the V gene TRBV18; D unresolved. The V end lost 4 bases, the J end lost 3 bases, and 13 bases lay between the germline ends. CDR1 and CDR2 from the germline V gene are KGHSH and LQKENI. The CDR3 covers 14 residues. The chain's CDR3 is CASSQDGQYYEQYF. The CDR3 bases are TGTGCCAGCTCACAAGACGGTCAATACTACGAGCAGTACTTC.

The gene calls are TRBV6-1 and TRBJ2-1, with 8 bases that match TRBD1. The CDR3 is made up of 15 amino acids. Germline lookup yields CDR1 MNHNS and CDR2 SASEGT. The V segment lost 5 bases and the J segment 10 bases; nucleotides outside the gene matches: 13. CDR3 sequence: CASSREAGGSYEQFF. CDR3 sequence (DNA): TGTGCCAGCAGTCGCGAAGCAGGGGGCAGCTACGAGCAGTTCTTC.